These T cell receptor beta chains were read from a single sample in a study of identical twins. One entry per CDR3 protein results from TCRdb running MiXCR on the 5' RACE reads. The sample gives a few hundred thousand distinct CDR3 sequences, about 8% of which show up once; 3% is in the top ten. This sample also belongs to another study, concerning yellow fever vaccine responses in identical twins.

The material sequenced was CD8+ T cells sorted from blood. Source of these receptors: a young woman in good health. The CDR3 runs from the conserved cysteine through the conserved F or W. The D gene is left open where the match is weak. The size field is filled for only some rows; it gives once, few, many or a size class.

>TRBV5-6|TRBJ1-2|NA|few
TGTGCCAGCAGCCTCCGAGTCTCGGGCTACACCTTC
CASSLRVSGYTF
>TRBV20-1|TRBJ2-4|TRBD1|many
TGCAGTGCTACGACAGGGGGAGGTAACATTCAGTACTTC
CSATTGGGNIQYF
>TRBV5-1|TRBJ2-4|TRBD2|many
TGCGCCAGCAGCTTTGAACTAGCGGGAGCAACGAAAAACATTCAGTACTTC
CASSFELAGATKNIQYF
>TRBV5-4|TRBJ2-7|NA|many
TGTGCCAGCAGCCTGCCGCAGGGCGCCTACGAGCAGTACTTC
CASSLPQGAYEQYF
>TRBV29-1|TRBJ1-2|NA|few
TGCAGCGTTGTTCCACAGGGAGGTTATGGCTACACCTTC
CSVVPQGGYGYTF
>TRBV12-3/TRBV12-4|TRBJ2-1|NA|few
TGTGCCAGCAGTATTGATGGGGGGATCTCCTACAATGAGCAGTTCTTC
CASSIDGGISYNEQFF
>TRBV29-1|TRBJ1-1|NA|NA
TGCAGCGTTGAAGGGGACGGAGAAGAAGCTTTCTTT
CSVEGDGEEAFF
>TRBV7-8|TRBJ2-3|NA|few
TGTGCCAGCAGCTTACCCCCAGACAGGCTGAGCACAGATACGCAGTATTTT
CASSLPPDRLSTDTQYF
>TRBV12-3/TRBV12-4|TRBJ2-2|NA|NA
TGTGCCAGCAGTTTAGCGCGGGAATATGAGGGGGCCGGGGAGCTGTTTTTT
CASSLAREYEGAGELFF
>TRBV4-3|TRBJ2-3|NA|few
TGCGCCAGCAGCCAAGACAGGGTTGGCACAGATACGCAGTATTTT
CASSQDRVGTDTQYF
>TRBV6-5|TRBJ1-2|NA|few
TGTGCCAGCAGTTACTCGTTTTTCATCGCGATAGCTAACTATGGCTACACCTTC
CASSYSFFIAIANYGYTF
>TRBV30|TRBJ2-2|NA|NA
TGTGCCTGGCAGGGGAACACCGGGGAGCTGTTTTTT
CAWQGNTGELFF
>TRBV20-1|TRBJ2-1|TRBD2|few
TGCAGTGCCGACGCGGGAGGCCTCTACAATGAGCAGTTCTTC
CSADAGGLYNEQFF
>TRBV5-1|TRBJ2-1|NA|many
TGCGCCAGCAGGGCGGGACCGAGCTCCTACAATGAGCAGTTCTTC
CASRAGPSSYNEQFF
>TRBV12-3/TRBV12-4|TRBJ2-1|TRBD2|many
TGTGCCAGCAGGGTGGCGGGAGGGCCATGGAATGAGCAGTTCTTC
CASRVAGGPWNEQFF
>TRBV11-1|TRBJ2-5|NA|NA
TGTGCCAGCAGCTTAGCGCATCTCGGCCGGACAGAGGGAGAGACCCAGTACTTC
CASSLAHLGRTEGETQYF
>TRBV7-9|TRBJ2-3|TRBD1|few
TGTGCCAGCAGCTCAAAGGGACAGAACACAGATACGCAGTATTTT
CASSSKGQNTDTQYF
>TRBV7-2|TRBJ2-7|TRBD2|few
TGTGCCAGCAGCTGGGCTAGCGGGGGGAGAGAGCAGTACTTC
CASSWASGGREQYF
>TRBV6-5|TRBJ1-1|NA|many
TGTGCCAGCAGTTCCGGGCACACTGAAGCTTTCTTT
CASSSGHTEAFF
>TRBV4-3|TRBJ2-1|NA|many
TGCGCCAGCAGCCAAGATGGAACCGGTACCTATGAGCAGTTCTTC
CASSQDGTGTYEQFF
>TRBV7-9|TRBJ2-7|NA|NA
TGTGCCAGCAGCTCTCGGGACGGAGCCTACGAGCAGTACTTC
CASSSRDGAYEQYF
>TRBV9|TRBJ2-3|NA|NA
TGTGCCAGCAGCTCTTGGACTCAAACAACCACAGATACGCAGTATTTT
CASSSWTQTTTDTQYF
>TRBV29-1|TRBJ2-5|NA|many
TGCAGCGTTCACCCCGGCCGGTTAGAGACCCAGTACTTC
CSVHPGRLETQYF
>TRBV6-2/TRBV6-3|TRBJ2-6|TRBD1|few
TGTGCCAGCAGAGGACAGGGTATTCTTGGGGCCAACGTCCTGACTTTC
CASRGQGILGANVLTF
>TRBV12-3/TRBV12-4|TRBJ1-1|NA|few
TGTGCCAGCAGGGCGGGGTGGGAGGCAGCTTTCTTT
CASRAGWEAAFF
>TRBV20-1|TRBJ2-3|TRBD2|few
TGCAGTGCGGAACTAGCGGACAGCACAGATACGCAGTATTTT
CSAELADSTDTQYF
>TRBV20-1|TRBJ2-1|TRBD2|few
TGCAGTGCTAGATATAGCGGGAGACCCTACAATGAGCAGTTCTTC
CSARYSGRPYNEQFF
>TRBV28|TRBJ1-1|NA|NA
TGTGCCAGCAGTTTATTTCGGATAACTGAAGCTTTCTTT
CASSLFRITEAFF
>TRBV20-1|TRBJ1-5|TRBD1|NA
TGCAGTGCTCCGACAGGGCCGTCTCTCAATCAGCCCCAGCATTTT
CSAPTGPSLNQPQHF
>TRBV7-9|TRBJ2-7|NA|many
TGTGCCAGCAGCCCCGTCGGACGGTACGAGCAGTACTTC
CASSPVGRYEQYF
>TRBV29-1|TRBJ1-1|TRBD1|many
TGCAGCGTTGCGACAGGGGAGGACACTGAAGCTTTCTTT
CSVATGEDTEAFF
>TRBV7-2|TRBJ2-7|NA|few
TGTGCCAGCAGCCCCCAGAGAGGGGATAGGTACGAGCAGTACTTC
CASSPQRGDRYEQYF
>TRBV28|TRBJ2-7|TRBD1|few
TGTGCCAGCAGTTTGGAATCCACGGGACAGTTCTACGAGCAGTACTTC
CASSLESTGQFYEQYF
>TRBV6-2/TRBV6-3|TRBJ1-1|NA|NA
TGTGCCAGCAGTTATCCCGCGGGTGGGGTGACGTCCAACACTGAAGCTTTCTTT
CASSYPAGGVTSNTEAFF
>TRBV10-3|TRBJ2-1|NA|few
TGTGCCTTGCGGGGTAACTACAATGAGCAGTTCTTC
CALRGNYNEQFF
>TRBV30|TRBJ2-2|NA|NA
TGTGCCTGGAGTTGGGGGCTCGGGGAGCTGTTTTTT
CAWSWGLGELFF
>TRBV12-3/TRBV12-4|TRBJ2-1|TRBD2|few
TGTGCCAGCAGTTCAGGGGGGACTAGCGCCTTCAATGAGCAGTTCTTC
CASSSGGTSAFNEQFF
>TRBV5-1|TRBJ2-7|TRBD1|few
TGCGCCAGCAGCCACAACAACGGACAGGGCATCTACGAGCAGTACTTC
CASSHNNGQGIYEQYF
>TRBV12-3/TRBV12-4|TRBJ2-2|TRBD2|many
TGTGCCAGCAGTTTCAGTCTAGCGGGGTACACCGGGGAGCTGTTTTTT
CASSFSLAGYTGELFF
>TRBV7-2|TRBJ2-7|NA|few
TGTGCCAGCAGCTTACCCGATAGGGCTGAGCAGTACTTC
CASSLPDRAEQYF
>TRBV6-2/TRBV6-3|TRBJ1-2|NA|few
TGTGCCAGCAGTAGGACCTGGCCGGACTATGGCTACACCTTC
CASSRTWPDYGYTF
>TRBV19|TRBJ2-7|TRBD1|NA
TGTGCCAGTAGTCTTACCGGGACAGGGATCAACGAGCAGTACTTC
CASSLTGTGINEQYF
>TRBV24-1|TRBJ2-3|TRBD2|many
TGTGCCACCGACACCGGGACTAGCCCAGATACGCAGTATTTT
CATDTGTSPDTQYF
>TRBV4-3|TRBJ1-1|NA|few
TGCGCCAGCAGCCAAGGCTCCGGCAGAACTTTCTTT
CASSQGSGRTFF
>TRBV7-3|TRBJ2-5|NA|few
TGTGCCAGCAGCTTAACGTTACGGCAGCAAGAGACCCAGTACTTC
CASSLTLRQQETQYF
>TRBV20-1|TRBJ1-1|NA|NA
TGCAGTGCTAGAGAGATAGGGGGCACTGAAGCTTTCTTT
CSAREIGGTEAFF
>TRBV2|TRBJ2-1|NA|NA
TGTGCCAGCAGTGTTACGTGGGAAGGCTCCTACAATGAGCAGTTCTTC
CASSVTWEGSYNEQFF
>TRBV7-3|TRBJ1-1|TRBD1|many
TGTGCCAGCAGCTCCCGGACAGGGGGTGAGAACACTGAAGCTTTCTTT
CASSSRTGGENTEAFF
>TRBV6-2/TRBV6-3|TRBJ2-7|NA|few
TGTGCCAGCAGTTACGTGAGCGAACCTTCCTACGAGCAGTACTTC
CASSYVSEPSYEQYF
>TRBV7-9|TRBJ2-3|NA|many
TGTGCCAGCAGGAAGGGGGGAACAGATACGCAGTATTTT
CASRKGGTDTQYF
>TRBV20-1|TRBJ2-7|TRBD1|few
TGCAGTGCTAGAGATGAGGGGGCAGGCCCCTACGAGCAGTACTTC
CSARDEGAGPYEQYF
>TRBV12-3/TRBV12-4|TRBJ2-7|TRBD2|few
TGTGCCAGCAGCCTTAGCGGGAGCATCAACGAGCAGTACTTC
CASSLSGSINEQYF
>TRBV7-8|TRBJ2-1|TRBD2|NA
TGTGCCAGCCGCCCTAGCGGTTACAATGAGCAGTTCTTC
CASRPSGYNEQFF
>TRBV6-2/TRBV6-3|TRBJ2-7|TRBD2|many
TGTGCCAGCAGTTACTCGGGACTAGCGGGAGGTTCCTACGAGCAGTACTTC
CASSYSGLAGGSYEQYF
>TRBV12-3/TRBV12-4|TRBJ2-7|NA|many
TGTGCCAGCAGTTATACAGGGAGTTCAAGCTACGAGCAGTACTTC
CASSYTGSSSYEQYF